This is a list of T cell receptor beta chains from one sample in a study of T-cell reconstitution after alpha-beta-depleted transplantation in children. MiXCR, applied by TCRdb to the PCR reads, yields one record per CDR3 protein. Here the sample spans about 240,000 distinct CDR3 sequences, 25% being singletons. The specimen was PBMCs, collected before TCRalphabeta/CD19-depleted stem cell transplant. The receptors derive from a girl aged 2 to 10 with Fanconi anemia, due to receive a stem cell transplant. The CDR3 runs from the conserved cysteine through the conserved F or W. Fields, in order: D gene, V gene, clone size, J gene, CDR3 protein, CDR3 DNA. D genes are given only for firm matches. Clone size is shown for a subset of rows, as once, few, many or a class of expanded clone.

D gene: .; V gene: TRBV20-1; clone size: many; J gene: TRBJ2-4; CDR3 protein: CSAKGDWARGSIQYF; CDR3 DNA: TGCAGTGCCAAAGGCGACTGGGCAAGAGGTAGCATTCAGTACTTC
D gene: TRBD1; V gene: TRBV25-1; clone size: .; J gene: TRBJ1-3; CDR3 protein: CASSGRDRDGRVYF; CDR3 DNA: TGTGCCAGCAGTGGCCGGGACAGGGACGGTCGAGTATATTTT
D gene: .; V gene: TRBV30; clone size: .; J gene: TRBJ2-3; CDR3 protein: CAWSGTDTQYF; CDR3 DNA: TGTGCCTGGAGCGGAACAGATACGCAGTATTTT
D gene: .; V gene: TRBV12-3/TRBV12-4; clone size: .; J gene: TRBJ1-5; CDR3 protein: CASRSSGDFGNQPQHF; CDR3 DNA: TGTGCCAGCAGATCCTCAGGGGATTTTGGCAATCAGCCCCAGCATTTT
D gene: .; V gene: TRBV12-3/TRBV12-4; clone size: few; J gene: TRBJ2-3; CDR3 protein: CASSLERDQNTQYF; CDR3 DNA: TGTGCCAGCAGTTTGGAAAGGGACCAGAATACGCAGTATTTT
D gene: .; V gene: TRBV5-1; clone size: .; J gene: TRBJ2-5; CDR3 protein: CASSFGHRAIGETQYF; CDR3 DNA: TGCGCCAGCAGCTTTGGGCACAGGGCCATAGGAGAGACCCAGTACTTC
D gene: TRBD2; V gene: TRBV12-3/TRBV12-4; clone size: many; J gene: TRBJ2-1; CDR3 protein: CASSPGGLAGDYGQFF; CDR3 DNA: TGTGCCAGCAGTCCGGGCGGACTAGCGGGCGATTACGGCCAGTTCTTC
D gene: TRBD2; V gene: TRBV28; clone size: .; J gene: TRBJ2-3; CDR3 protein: CASSSPGLVIAYTDTQYF; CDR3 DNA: TGTGCCAGCAGCTCCCCTGGACTAGTAATTGCCTACACAGATACGCAGTATTTT
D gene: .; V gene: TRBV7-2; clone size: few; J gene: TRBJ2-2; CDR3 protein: CASSPMGAGELFF; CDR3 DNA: TGTGCCAGCAGCCCAATGGGGGCCGGGGAGCTGTTTTTT
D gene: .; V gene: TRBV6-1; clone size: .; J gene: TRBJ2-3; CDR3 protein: CASTPLVMGDTQYF; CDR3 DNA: TGTGCCAGCACCCCACTAGTGATGGGGGATACGCAGTATTTT
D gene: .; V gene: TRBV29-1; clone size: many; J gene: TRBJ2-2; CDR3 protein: CSAGGPPNTGELFF; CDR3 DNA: TGCAGCGCTGGGGGACCCCCGAACACCGGGGAGCTGTTTTTT
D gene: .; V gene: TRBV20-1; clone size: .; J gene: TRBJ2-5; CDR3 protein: CSALFTPQETQYF; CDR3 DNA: TGCAGTGCGCTTTTTACACCTCAAGAGACCCAGTACTTC
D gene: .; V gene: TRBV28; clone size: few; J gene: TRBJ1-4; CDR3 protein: CASSLGPLVFF; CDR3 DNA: TGTGCCAGCAGTCTGGGACCTCTCGTGTTTTTT
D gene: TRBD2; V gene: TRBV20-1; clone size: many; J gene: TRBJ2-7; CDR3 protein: CSARDRGAGGPHEQYF; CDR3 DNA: TGCAGTGCTAGAGATCGGGGGGCGGGAGGGCCCCACGAGCAGTACTTC
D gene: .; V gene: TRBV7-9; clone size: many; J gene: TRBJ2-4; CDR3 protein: CASSLDWKVKNIQYF; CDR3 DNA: TGTGCCAGCAGCTTAGATTGGAAGGTCAAAAACATTCAGTACTTC
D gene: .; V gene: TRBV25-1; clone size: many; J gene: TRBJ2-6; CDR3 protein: CASSGDFPGANVLTF; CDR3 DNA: TGTGCCAGCAGTGGGGACTTTCCTGGGGCCAACGTCCTGACTTTC
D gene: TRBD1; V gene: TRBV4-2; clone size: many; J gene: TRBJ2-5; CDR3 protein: CASSQEAGGSETQYF; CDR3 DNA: TGTGCCAGCAGCCAAGAAGCAGGGGGCTCAGAGACCCAGTACTTC
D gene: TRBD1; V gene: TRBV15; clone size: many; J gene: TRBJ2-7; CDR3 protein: CATSRPGQGVYEQYF; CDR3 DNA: TGTGCCACCAGCAGACCAGGACAGGGGGTCTACGAGCAGTACTTC
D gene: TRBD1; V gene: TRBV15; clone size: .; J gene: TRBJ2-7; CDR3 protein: CATQNRGLGHEQYF; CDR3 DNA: TGTGCCACTCAAAACAGGGGGCTCGGGCACGAGCAGTACTTC
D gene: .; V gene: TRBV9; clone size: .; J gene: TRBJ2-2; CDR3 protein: CASSVRERGELFF; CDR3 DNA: TGTGCCAGCAGCGTCAGGGAGCGTGGGGAGCTGTTTTTT
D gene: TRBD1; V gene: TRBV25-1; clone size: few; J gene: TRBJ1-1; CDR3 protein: CASSEGTGNTEAFF; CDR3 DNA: TGTGCCAGCAGTGAAGGGACAGGGAACACTGAAGCTTTCTTT
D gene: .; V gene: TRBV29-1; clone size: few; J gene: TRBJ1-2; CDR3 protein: CSVRGTGIDGDGYTF; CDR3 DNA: TGCAGCGTTAGGGGTACGGGAATTGATGGAGATGGCTACACCTTC
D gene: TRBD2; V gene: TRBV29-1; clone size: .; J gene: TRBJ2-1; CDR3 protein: CSVRLAGISYNEQFF; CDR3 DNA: TGCAGCGTCAGACTAGCGGGGATTTCCTACAATGAGCAGTTCTTC
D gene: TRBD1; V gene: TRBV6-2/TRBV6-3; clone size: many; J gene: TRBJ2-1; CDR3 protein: CASRLSGTGRNEQFF; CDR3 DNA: TGTGCCAGCAGACTGTCCGGGACAGGGCGAAATGAGCAGTTCTTC
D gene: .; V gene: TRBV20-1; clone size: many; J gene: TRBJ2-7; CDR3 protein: CSASGGNYEQYF; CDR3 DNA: TGCAGTGCTAGCGGGGGAAACTACGAGCAGTACTTC
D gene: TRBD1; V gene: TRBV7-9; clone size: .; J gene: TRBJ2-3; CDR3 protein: CASRRGQGKDTQYF; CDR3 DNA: TGTGCCAGCAGAAGAGGACAGGGGAAAGATACGCAGTATTTT
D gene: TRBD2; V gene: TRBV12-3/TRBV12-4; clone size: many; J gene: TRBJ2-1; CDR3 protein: CASSPGLASYNEQFF; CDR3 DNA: TGTGCCAGCAGTCCTGGACTAGCCTCCTACAATGAGCAGTTCTTC
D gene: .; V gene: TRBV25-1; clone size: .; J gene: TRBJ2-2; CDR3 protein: CASSDPGINTGELFF; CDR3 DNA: TGTGCCAGCAGTGACCCTGGGATAAACACCGGGGAGCTGTTTTTT
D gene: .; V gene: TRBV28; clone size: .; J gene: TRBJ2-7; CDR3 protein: CASSLKSPGTFLYEQYF; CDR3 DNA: TGTGCCAGCAGTTTAAAGTCGCCCGGGACATTTCTTTACGAGCAGTACTTC
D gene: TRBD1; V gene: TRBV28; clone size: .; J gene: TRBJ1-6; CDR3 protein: CASSFRGPYFHF; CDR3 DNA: TGTGCCAGCAGTTTTAGGGGGCCCTACTTCCACTTT
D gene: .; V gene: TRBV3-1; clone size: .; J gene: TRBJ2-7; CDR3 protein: CASSQLDSYEQYF; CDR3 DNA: TGTGCCAGCAGCCAACTAGACTCCTACGAGCAGTACTTC
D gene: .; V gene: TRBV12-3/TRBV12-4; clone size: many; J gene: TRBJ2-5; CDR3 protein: CASRLTGQSEETQYF; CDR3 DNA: TGTGCCAGCAGGCTGACCGGACAGAGCGAAGAGACCCAGTACTTC
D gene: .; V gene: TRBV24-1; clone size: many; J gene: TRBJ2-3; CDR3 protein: CATSDPDTNTDTQYF; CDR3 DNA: TGTGCCACCAGTGACCCTGACACAAACACAGATACGCAGTATTTT
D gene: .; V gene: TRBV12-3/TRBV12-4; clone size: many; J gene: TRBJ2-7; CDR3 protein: CASSFNSYEQYF; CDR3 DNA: TGTGCCAGCAGTTTCAACTCCTACGAGCAGTACTTC
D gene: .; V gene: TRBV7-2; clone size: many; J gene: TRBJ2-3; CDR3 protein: CASSLGGVTDTQYF; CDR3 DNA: TGTGCCAGCAGCTTAGGGGGGGTCACAGATACGCAGTATTTT
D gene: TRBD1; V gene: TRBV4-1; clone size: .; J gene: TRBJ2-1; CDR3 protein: CASSPGTGNYNEQFF; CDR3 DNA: TGCGCCAGCAGCCCAGGGACAGGGAACTACAATGAGCAGTTCTTC
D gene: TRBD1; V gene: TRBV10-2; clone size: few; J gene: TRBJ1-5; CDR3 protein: CASSSDRGYQPQHF; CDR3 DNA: TGCGCCAGCTCCAGCGACAGGGGATATCAGCCCCAGCATTTT